Here is one T cell receptor (beta chain) with its context. Other DNA sequences of this sample code for an identical CDR3. Libraries were prepared by immunoSEQ multiplex PCR; TCRdb keeps only in-frame clonotypes and omits some of them. This table has 150,000 to 200,000 clones, roughly 90% appearing once. The source of the sample is a study of control samples from healthy donors and cancer patients. This receptor was identified in a woman aged 45-65 years in good health. The sequencing sample was made of blood.

The CDR3 DNA is TGTGCCAGCAGCTTAGGGAGTCAGCCCCAGCATTTT. This codes for CASSLGSQPQHF. The gene calls are TRBV7-9 and TRBJ1-5; D remains ambiguous. V was shortened by 1 base and J by 6 bases, with 4 bases between the two germline ends. Germline assignment: CDR1 SEHNR and CDR2 FQNEAQ (reference sequence). The CDR3 sequence is 12 residues long.